Sequencing of this T cell receptor (beta chain) was carried out in a study of blood T cell repertoires in COVID-19. In the source study's methods: Nucleated cell counts were estimated from reference gene primer amplification. The repertoire was sequenced with immunoSEQ multiplex PCR; TCRdb's copy has only in-frame clones and lacks some. The V and J calls and clone size come from that table; D and trimming were worked out from the DNA. The sample records about 350,000 clones, around 88% being singletons. This TCR was sampled from a woman aged 55-69 years with COVID-19, enrolled during active disease. The sequenced sample consisted of peripheral blood.

The CDR3 loop reads CASSALTEQYF. The CDR3 DNA sequence: TGTGCCAGCAGTGCCCTGACAGAGCAGTACTTC. V gene TRBV2 combines with J gene TRBJ2-7, with D unresolved. The CDR3 extends over 11 amino acids. Trimming cost V 4 bases and J 7 bases, with 8 bases left between them. Per the germline V gene, CDR1 is SNHLY and CDR2 is FYNNEI.